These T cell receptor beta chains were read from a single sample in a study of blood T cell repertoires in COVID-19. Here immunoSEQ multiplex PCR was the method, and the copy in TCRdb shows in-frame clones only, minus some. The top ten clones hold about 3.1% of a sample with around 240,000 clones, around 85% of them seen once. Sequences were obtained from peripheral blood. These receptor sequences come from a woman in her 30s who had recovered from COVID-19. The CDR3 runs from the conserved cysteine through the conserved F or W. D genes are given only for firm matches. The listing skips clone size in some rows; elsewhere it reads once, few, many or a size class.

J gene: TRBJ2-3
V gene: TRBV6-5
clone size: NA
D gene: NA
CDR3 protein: CASSPSGASTDTQYF
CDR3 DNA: TGTGCCAGCAGCCCCAGCGGTGCTAGCACAGATACGCAGTATTTT

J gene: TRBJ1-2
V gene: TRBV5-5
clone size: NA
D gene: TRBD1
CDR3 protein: CASSFQGGPLGYTF
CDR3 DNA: TGTGCCAGCAGCTTCCAGGGGGGCCCCCTTGGCTACACCTTC

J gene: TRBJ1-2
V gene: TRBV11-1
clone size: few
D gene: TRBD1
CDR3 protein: CASSSERTGAFGYTF
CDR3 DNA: TGTGCCAGCAGCTCGGAAAGGACAGGGGCGTTTGGCTACACCTTC

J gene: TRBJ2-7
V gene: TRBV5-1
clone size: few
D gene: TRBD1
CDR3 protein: CASSQQGLGYEQYF
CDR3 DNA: TGCGCCAGCAGCCAACAGGGGTTAGGCTACGAGCAGTACTTC

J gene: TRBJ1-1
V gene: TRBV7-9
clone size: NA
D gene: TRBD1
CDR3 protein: CASRSGTGSVNTEAFF
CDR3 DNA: TGTGCCAGCCGCTCCGGGACAGGGTCTGTAAACACTGAAGCTTTCTTT

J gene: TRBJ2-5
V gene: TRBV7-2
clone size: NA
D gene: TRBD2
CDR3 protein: CASSLGLIAGGETQYF
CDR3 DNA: TGTGCCAGCAGCTTAGGGTTAATCGCGGGGGGAGAGACCCAGTACTTC

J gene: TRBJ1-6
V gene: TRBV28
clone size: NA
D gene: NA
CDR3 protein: CASSPPGLPNSPLHF
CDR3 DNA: TGTGCCAGCAGTCCCCCGGGACTGCCCAATTCACCCCTCCACTTT

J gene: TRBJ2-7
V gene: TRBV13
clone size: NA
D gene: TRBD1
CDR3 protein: CASTLTAGTGAYEQYF
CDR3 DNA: TGTGCCAGCACCCTGACGGCGGGGACAGGAGCCTACGAGCAGTACTTC

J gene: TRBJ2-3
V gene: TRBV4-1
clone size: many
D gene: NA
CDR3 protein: CASSQDYPDTQYF
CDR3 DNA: TGCGCCAGCAGCCAAGATTATCCAGATACGCAGTATTTT

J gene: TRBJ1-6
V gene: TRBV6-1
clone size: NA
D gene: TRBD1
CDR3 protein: CASSAGTGVTNSPLHF
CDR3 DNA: TGTGCCAGCAGTGCCGGGACAGGGGTGACTAATTCACCCCTCCACTTT

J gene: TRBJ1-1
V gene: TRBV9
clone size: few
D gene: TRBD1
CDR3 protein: CASSVGTGNTEAFF
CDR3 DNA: TGTGCCAGCAGCGTAGGGACAGGGAACACTGAAGCTTTCTTT

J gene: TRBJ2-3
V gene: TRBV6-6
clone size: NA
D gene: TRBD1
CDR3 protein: CASRGQGTDTQYF
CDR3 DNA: TGTGCCAGCAGGGGACAGGGAACAGATACGCAGTATTTT

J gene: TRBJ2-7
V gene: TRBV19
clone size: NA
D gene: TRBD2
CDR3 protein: CASSISGGPYEQYF
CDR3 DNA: TGTGCCAGTAGTATCTCGGGAGGTCCCTACGAGCAGTACTTC

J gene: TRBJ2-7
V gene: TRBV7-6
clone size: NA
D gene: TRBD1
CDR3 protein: CASSLVDRDEQYF
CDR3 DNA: TGTGCCAGCAGCTTAGTTGACAGGGACGAGCAGTACTTC

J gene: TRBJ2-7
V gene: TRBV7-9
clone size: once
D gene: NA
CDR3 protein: CASSLILAGEQYF
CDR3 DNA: TGTGCCAGCAGCTTGATACTAGCTGGGGAGCAGTACTTC

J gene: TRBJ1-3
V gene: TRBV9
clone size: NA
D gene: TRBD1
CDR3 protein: CASSPAVSLAGGGNTIYF
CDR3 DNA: TGTGCCAGCAGCCCCGCTGTCTCCCTGGCAGGGGGCGGAAACACCATATATTTT

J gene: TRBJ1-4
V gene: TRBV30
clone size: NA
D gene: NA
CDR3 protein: CAWSVRDLRGEKLFF
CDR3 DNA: TGTGCCTGGAGTGTACGGGACCTAAGGGGGGAAAAACTGTTTTTT

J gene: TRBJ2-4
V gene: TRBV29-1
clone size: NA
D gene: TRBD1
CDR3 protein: CSVAGTAENIQYF
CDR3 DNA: TGCAGCGTGGCCGGGACAGCCGAAAACATTCAGTACTTC

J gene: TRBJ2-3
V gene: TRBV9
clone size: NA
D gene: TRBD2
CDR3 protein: CASSVTPFSGAHTDTQYF
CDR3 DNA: TGTGCCAGCAGCGTAACACCATTTAGCGGGGCTCACACAGATACGCAGTATTTT

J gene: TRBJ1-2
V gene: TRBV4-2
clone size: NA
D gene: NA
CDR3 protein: CASSQDLVNYGYTF
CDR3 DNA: TGTGCCAGCAGCCAAGATTTAGTAAACTATGGCTACACCTTC

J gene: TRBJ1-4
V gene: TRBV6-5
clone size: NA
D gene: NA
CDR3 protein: CASSYSNINEKLFF
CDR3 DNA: TGTGCCAGCAGTTACTCGAACATTAATGAAAAACTGTTTTTT

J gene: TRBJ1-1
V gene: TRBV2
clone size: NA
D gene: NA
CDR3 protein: CASSEAFRTRNTEAFF
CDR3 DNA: TGTGCCAGCAGTGAAGCTTTCCGGACAAGGAACACTGAAGCTTTCTTT

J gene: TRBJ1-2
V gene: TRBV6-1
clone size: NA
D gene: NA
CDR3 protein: CASSENQVAKGMGNYGYTF
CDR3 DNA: TGTGCCAGCAGTGAAAATCAGGTGGCCAAGGGGATGGGGAACTATGGCTACACCTTC

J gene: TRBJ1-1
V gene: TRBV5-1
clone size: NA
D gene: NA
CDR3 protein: CASSLVGGSEAFF
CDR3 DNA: TGCGCCAGCAGCTTGGTCGGGGGATCCGAGGCTTTCTTT

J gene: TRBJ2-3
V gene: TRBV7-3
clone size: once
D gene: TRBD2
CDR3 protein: CASSPTPSGGPRADTQYF
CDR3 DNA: TGTGCCAGCAGTCCCACCCCTAGCGGGGGGCCAAGGGCAGATACGCAGTATTTT

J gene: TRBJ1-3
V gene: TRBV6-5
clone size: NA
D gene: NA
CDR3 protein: CASSYSDRLGGNTIYF
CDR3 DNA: TGTGCCAGCAGTTACTCGGACAGACTTGGTGGAAACACCATATATTTT

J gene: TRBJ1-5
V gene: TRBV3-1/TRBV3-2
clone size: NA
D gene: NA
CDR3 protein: CASSEGLPGDQPQHF
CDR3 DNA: TGTGCCAGCAGCGAGGGCCTACCCGGGGATCAGCCCCAGCATTTT

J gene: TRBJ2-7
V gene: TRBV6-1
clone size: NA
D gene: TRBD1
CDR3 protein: CASSASTPGGFDEQYF
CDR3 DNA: TGTGCCAGCAGTGCATCCACACCAGGGGGCTTCGACGAGCAGTACTTC

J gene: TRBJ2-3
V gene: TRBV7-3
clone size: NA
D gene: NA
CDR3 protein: CASSFDSGDTQYF
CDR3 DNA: TGTGCCAGCAGCTTCGATTCGGGGGATACGCAGTATTTT

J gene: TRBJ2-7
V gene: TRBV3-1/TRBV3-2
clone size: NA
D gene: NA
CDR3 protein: CASSQFLLGSSYEQYF
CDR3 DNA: TGTGCCAGCAGCCAATTCCTTTTAGGGAGCTCCTACGAGCAGTACTTC

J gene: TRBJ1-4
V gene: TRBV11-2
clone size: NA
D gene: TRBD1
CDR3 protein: CASSLDGTGDEKLFF
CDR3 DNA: TGTGCCAGCAGCTTAGACGGGACAGGTGATGAAAAACTGTTTTTT

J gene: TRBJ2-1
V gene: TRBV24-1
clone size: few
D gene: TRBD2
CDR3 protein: CATSEGTSGINYNEQFF
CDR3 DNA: TGTGCCACCAGTGAGGGGACTAGCGGTATTAACTACAATGAGCAGTTCTTC

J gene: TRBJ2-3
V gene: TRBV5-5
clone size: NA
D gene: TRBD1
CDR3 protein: CASSLVWTGPDTQYF
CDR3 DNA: TGTGCCAGCAGCTTGGTGTGGACAGGGCCAGATACGCAGTATTTT

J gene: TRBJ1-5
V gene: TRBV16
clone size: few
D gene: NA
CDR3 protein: CASSPSWGGSQHF
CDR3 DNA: TGTGCCAGCAGCCCTTCCTGGGGGGGGAGCCAGCATTTT

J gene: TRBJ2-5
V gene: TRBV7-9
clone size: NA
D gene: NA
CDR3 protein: CASSLANREGTQYF
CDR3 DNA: TGTGCCAGCAGCTTAGCGAACAGGGAAGGGACCCAGTACTTC

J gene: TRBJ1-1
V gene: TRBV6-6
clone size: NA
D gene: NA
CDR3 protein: CASSNAGNTEAFF
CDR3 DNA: TGTGCCAGCAGCAACGCGGGGAACACTGAAGCTTTCTTT

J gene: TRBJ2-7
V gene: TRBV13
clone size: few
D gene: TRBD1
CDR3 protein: CASSTDRFYEQYF
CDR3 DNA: TGTGCCAGCAGCACGGACAGGTTCTACGAGCAGTACTTC

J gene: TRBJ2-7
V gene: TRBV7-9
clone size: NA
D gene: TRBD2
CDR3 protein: CASSGRVAAGGHEQYF
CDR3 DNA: TGTGCCAGCAGCGGTCGTGTGGCGGCGGGGGGCCACGAGCAGTACTTC

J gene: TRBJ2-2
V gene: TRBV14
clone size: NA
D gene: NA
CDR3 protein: CASSQVAGTGELFF
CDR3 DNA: TGTGCCAGCAGCCAAGTTGCCGGGACCGGGGAGCTGTTTTTT

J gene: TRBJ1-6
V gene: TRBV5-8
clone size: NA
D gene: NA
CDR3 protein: CASSRSSYNSPLHF
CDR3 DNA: TGTGCCAGCAGCCGGAGCTCCTATAATTCACCCCTCCACTTT

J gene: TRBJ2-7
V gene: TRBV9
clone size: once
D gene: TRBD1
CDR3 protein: CASSAGTEAYEQYF
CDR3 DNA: TGTGCCAGCAGCGCCGGGACAGAGGCGTACGAGCAGTACTTC

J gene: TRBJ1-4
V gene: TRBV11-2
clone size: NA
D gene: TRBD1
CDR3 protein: CASRQGQGLNEKLFF
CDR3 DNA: TGTGCCAGCAGGCAGGGACAGGGTCTAAATGAAAAACTGTTTTTT

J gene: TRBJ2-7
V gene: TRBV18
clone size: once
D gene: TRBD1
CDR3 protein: CASSPGQGTYEQYF
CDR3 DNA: TGTGCCAGCTCACCGGGACAGGGCACCTACGAGCAGTACTTC

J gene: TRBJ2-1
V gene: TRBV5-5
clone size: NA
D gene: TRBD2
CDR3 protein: CASSLDGSGGLHNEQFF
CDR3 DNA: TGTGCCAGCAGCTTGGATGGTAGCGGGGGGCTCCACAATGAGCAGTTCTTC

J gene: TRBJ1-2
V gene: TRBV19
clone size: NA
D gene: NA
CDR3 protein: CASSSSLADSYGYTF
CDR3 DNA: TGTGCCAGTAGCTCCTCCTTAGCAGACTCCTATGGCTACACCTTC

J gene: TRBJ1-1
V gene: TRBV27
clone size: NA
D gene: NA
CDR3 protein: CASGGSMNTEAFF
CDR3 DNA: TGTGCCAGCGGGGGCAGCATGAACACTGAAGCTTTCTTT